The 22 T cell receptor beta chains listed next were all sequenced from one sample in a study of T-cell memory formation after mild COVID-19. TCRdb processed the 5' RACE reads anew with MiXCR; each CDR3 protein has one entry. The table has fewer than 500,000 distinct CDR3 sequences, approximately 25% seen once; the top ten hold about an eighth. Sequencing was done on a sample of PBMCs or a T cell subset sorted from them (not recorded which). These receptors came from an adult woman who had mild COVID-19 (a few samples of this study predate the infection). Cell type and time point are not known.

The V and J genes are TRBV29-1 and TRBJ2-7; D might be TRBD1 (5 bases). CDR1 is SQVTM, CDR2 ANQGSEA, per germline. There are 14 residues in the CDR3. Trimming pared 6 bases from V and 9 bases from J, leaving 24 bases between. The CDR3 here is CSVAGKGVTEGQYF. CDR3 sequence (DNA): TGCAGCGTAGCTGGAAAAGGGGTTACTGAAGGGCAGTACTTC.

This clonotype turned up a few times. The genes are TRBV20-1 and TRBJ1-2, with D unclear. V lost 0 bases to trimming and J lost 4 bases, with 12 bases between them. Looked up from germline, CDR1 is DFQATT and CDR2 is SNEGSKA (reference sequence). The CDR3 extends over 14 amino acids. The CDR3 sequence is CSARELLGGYGYTF. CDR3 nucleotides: TGCAGTGCTAGAGAGTTGTTAGGAGGCTATGGCTACACCTTC.

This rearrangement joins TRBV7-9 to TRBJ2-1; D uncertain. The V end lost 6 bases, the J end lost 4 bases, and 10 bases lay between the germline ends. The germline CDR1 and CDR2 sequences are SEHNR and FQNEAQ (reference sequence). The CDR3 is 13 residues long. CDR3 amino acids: CASRSGRYNEQFF. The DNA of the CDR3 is TGTGCCAGCAGGTCCGGGCGGTACAATGAGCAGTTCTTC.

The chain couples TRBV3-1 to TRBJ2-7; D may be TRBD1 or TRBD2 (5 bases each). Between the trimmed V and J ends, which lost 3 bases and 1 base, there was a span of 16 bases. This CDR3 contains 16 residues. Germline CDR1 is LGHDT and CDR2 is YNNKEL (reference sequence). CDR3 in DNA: TGTGCCAGCAGCCAGGATTGGGGGATTCAATCCTACGAGCAGTACTTC. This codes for CASSQDWGIQSYEQYF.

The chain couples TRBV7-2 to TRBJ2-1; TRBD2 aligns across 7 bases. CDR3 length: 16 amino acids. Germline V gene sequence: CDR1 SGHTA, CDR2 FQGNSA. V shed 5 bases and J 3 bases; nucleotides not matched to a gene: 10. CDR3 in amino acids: CASSQGYQRGYNEQFF. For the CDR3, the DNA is TGTGCCAGCAGCCAAGGGTATCAGCGGGGCTACAATGAGCAGTTCTTC.

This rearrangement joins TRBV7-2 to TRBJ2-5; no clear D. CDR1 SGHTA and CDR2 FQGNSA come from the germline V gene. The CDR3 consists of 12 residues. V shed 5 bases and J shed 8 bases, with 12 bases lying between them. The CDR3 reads CASSEDGVTQYF. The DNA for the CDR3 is TGTGCCAGCAGCGAAGATGGGGTTACCCAGTACTTC. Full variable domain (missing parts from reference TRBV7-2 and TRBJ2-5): GAGVSQSPSNKVTEKGKDVELRCDPISGHTALYWYRQSLGQGLEFLIYFQGNSAPDKSGLPSDRFSAERTGGSVSTLTIQRTQQEDSAVYLCASSEDGVTQYFGPGTRLLVL.

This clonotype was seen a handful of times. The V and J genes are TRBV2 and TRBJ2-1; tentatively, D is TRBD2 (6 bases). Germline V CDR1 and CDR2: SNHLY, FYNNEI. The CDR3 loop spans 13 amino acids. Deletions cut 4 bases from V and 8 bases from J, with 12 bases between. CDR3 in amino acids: CASSVGRDYEQFF. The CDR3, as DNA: TGTGCCAGCAGTGTCGGGCGGGACTATGAGCAGTTCTTC.

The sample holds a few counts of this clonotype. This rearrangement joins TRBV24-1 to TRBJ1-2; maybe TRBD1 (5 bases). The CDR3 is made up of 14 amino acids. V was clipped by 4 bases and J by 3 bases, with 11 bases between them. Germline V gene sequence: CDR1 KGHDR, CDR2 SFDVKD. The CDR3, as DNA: TGTGCCACCAGTGACTCCGGACAACACTATGGCTACACCTTC. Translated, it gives CATSDSGQHYGYTF.

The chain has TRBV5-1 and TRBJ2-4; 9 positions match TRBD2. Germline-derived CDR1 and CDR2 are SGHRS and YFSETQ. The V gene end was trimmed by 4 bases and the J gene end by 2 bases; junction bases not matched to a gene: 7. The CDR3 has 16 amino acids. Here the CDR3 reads CASSPGTSQTKNIQYF. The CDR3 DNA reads TGCGCCAGCAGCCCCGGGACTAGCCAAACCAAAAACATTCAGTACTTC.

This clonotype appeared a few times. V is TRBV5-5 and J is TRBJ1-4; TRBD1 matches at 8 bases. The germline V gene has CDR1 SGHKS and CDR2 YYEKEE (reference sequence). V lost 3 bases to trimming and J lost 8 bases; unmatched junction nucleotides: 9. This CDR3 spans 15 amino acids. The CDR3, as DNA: TGTGCCAGCAGCTCAATGGACAGGGTTGGGGAAAAACTGTTTTTT. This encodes CASSSMDRVGEKLFF.

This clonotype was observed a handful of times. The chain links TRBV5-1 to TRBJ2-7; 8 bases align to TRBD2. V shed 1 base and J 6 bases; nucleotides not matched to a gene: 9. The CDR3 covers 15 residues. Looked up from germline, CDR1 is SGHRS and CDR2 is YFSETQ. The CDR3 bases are TGCGCCAGCAGCTTGTCGGGAGGGGCCGCCCTCGAGCAGTACTTC. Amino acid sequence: CASSLSGGAALEQYF. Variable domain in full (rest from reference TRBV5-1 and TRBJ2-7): KAGVTQTPRYLIKTRGQQVTLSCSPISGHRSVSWYQQTPGQGLQFLFEYFSETQRNKGNFPGRFSGRQFSNSRSEMNVSTLELGDSALYLCASSLSGGAALEQYFGPGTRLTVT.

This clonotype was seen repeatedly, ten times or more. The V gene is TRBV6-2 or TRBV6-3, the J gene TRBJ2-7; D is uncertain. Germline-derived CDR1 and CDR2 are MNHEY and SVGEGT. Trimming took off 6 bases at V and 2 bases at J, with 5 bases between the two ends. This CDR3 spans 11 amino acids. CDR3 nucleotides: TGTGCCAGCAGCCACACCTACGAGCAGTACTTC. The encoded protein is CASSHTYEQYF.

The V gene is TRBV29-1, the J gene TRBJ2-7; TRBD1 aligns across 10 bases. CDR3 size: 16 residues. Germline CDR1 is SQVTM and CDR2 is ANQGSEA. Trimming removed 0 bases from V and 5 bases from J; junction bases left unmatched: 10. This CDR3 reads CSVEDQRDRGGNEQYF. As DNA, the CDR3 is TGCAGCGTTGAAGATCAGAGGGACAGGGGTGGCAACGAGCAGTACTTC.

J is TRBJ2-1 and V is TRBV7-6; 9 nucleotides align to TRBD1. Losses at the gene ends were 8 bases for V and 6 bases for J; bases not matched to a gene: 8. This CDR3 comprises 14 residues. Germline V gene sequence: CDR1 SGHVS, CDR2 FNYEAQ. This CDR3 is CASGEQGAGNEQFF. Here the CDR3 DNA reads TGTGCCAGCGGGGAACAGGGGGCGGGCAATGAGCAGTTCTTC.

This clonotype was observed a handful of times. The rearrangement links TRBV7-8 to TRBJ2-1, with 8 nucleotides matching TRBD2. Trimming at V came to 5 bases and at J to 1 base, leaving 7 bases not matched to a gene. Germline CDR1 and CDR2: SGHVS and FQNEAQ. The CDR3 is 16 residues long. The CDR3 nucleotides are TGTGCCAGCAGCCCAGTGAGCGGGAGATCCTACAATGAGCAGTTCTTC. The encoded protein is CASSPVSGRSYNEQFF. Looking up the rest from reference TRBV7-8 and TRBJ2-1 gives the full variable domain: GAGVSQSPRYKVAKRGQDVALRCDPISGHVSLFWYQQALGQGPEFLTYFQNEAQLDKSGLPSDRFFAERPEGSVSTLKIQRTQQEDSAVYLCASSPVSGRSYNEQFFGPGTRLTVL.

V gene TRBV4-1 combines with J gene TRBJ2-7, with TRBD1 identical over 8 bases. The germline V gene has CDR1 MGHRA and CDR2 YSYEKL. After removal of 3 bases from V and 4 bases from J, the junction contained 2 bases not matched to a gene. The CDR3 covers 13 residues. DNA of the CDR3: TGCGCCAGCAGCCAGGGACAGGAATACGAGCAGTACTTC. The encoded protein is CASSQGQEYEQYF.

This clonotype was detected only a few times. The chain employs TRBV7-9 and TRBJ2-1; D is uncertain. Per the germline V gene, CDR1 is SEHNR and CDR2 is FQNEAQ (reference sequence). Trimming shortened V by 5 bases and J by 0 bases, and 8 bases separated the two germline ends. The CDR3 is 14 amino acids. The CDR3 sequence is CASSLRNSYNEQFF. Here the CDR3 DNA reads TGTGCCAGCAGCCTCCGGAACTCCTACAATGAGCAGTTCTTC.

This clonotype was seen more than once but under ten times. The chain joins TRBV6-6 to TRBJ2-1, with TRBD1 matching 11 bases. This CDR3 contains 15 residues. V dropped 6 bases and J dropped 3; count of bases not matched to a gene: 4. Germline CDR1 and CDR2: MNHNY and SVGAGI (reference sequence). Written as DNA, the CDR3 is TGTGCCAGCAGCTTGGACAGGGGGCACTACAATGAGCAGTTCTTC. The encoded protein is CASSLDRGHYNEQFF.

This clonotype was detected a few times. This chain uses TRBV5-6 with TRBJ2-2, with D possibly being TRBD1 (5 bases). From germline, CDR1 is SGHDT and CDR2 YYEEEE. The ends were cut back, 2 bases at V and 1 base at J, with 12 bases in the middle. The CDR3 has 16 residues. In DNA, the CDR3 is TGTGCCAGCAGCTTTTTAGGCAGGGAGAACACCGGGGAGCTGTTTTTT. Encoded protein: CASSFLGRENTGELFF.

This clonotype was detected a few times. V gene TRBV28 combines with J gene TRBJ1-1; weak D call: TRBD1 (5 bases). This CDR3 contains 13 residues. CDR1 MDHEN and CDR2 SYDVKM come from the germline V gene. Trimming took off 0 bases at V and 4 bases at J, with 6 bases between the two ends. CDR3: CASSLWGGTEAFF. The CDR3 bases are TGTGCCAGCAGTTTATGGGGGGGCACTGAAGCTTTCTTT.

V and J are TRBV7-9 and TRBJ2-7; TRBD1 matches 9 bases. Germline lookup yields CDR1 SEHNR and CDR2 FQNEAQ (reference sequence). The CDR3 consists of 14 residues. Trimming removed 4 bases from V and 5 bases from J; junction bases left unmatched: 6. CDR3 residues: CASSSRDRVNEQYF. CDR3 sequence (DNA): TGTGCCAGCAGCTCCCGGGACAGGGTCAACGAGCAGTACTTC.

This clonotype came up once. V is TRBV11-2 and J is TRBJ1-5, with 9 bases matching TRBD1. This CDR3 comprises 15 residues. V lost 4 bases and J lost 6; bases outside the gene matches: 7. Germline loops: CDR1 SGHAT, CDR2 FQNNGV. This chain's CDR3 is CASSSGGQGIQPQHF. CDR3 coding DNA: TGTGCCAGCAGCTCTGGGGGACAGGGTATTCAGCCCCAGCATTTT.